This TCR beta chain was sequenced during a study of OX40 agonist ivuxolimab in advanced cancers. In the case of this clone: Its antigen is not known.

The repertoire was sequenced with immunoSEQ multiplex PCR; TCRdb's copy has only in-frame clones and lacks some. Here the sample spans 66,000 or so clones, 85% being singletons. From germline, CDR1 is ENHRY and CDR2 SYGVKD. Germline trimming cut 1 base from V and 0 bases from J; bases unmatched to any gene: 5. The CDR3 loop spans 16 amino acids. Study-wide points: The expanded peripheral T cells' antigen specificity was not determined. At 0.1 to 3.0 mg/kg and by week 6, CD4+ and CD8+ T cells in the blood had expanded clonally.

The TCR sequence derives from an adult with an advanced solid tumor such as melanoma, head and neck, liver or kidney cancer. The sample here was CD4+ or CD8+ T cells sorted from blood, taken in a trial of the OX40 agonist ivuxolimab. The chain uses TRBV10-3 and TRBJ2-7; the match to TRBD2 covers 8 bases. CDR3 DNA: TGTGCCATCAGTGAGTACGGGCGGGGGGCCTCCTACGAGCAGTACTTC. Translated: CAISEYGRGASYEQYF.